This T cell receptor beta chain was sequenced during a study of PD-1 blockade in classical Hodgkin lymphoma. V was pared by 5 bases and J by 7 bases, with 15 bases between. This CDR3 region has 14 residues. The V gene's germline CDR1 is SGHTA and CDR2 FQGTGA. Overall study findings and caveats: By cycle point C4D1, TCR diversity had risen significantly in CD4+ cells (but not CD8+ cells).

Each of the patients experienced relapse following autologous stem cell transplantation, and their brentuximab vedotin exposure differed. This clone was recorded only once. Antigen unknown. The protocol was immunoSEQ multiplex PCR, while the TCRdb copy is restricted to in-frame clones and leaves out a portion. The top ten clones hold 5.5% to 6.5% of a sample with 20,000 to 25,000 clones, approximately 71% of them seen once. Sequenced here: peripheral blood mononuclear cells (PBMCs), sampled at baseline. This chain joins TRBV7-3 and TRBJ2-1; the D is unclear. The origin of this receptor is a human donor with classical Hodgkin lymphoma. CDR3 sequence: CASSPSGPLNEQFF. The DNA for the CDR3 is TGTGCCAGCAGCCCCTCCGGGCCGTTGAATGAGCAGTTCTTC.